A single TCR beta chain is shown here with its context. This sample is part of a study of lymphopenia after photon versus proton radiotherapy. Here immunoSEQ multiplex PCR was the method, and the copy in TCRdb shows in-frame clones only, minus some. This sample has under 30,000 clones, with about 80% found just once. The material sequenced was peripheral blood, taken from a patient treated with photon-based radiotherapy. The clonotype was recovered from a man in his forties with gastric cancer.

The CDR3 coding sequence is TGCAGCGGTTGGGAATTTAACGAGGATACGCAGTATTTT. Translation: CSGWEFNEDTQYF. This rearrangement joins TRBV29-1 to TRBJ2-3; D ambiguous. The CDR3 has 13 amino acids. Germline V gene sequence: CDR1 SQVTM, CDR2 ANQGSEA. V shed 7 bases and J shed 6 bases, with 17 bases lying between them.